The 9 T cell receptor beta chains below come from one sample, sequenced in a study of blood T cell repertoires in COVID-19. The method was immunoSEQ multiplex PCR; TCRdb's version includes in-frame clones alone and lacks a portion of them. The table includes 200,000 to 250,000 clones, roughly 80% detected once. The sample taken for sequencing was peripheral blood. The receptors derive from a woman aged 65 to 85 with active or convalescent COVID-19.

This chain's CDR3 is CASSLGGQGSYEQYF. CDR3 coding DNA: TGTGCCAGCAGCTTGGGAGGACAGGGCTCGTACGAGCAGTACTTC. The V gene is TRBV5-4, the J gene TRBJ2-7; 8 positions match TRBD1. V was clipped by 0 bases and J by 4 bases; unmatched bases: 6. CDR1 SGHNT and CDR2 YYREEE come from the germline V gene (reference sequence). The CDR3 extends over 15 amino acids. Full variable domain (outside the CDR3, taken from reference TRBV5-4 and TRBJ2-7): ETGVTQSPTHLIKTRGQQVTLRCSSQSGHNTVSWYQQALGQGPQFIFQYYREEENGRGNFPPRFSGLQFPNYSSELNVNALELDDSALYLCASSLGGQGSYEQYFGPGTRLTVT.

V gene TRBV5-1 combines with J gene TRBJ2-1; possible D gene TRBD2, 5 bases. In germline, CDR1 is SGHRS, CDR2 YFSETQ. The CDR3 loop spans 16 amino acids. Trimming cost V 1 base and J 5 bases, with 16 bases left between them. The CDR3 protein is CASSLTGLNTNNEQFF. As DNA, the CDR3 is TGCGCCAGCAGCTTGACTGGACTCAACACAAACAATGAGCAGTTCTTC.

This clone turned up a few times. The rearrangement links TRBV4-1 to TRBJ1-1, with TRBD1 identical over 10 bases. The V gene end was trimmed by 4 bases and the J gene end by 4 bases; junction bases not matched to a gene: 9. Germline CDR1 reads MGHRA; CDR2 reads YSYEKL. This CDR3 is 16 amino acids long. The CDR3, as DNA: TGCGCCAGCAGCCCCCTCGGACAGGGGGGAGGCACTGAAGCTTTCTTT. Its translation: CASSPLGQGGGTEAFF.

The chain is built from TRBV18 and TRBJ1-5; D ambiguous. The CDR3 spans 15 residues. Germline assignment: CDR1 KGHSH and CDR2 LQKENI. V was pared by 9 bases and J by 2 bases, with 17 bases between. CDR3 DNA sequence: TGTGCCAGTAATTCCGCACCAGATGGCAATCAGCCCCAGCATTTT. It codes for CASNSAPDGNQPQHF.

CDR3 nucleotide sequence: TGTGCCAGCTCACCGAACTCCGGGACTACTTGGTCATCCTACGAGCAGTACTTC. Translating it yields CASSPNSGTTWSSYEQYF. V usage is TRBV18 and J usage is TRBJ2-7, with TRBD2 identical over 7 bases. V was clipped by 3 bases and J by 1 base; unmatched bases: 15. The length of the CDR3 is 18 residues. Germline V gives CDR1 KGHSH, CDR2 LQKENI. Drawing the rest from reference TRBV18 and TRBJ2-7, the complete variable domain is NAGVMQNPRHLVRRRGQEARLRCSPMKGHSHVYWYRQLPEEGLKFMVYLQKENIIDESGMPKERFSAEFPKEGPSILRIQQVVRGDSAAYFCASSPNSGTTWSSYEQYFGPGTRLTVT.

V is TRBV27 and J is TRBJ2-3, with 7 bases identical to TRBD2. Germline V gives CDR1 MNHEY, CDR2 SMNVEV (reference sequence). The CDR3 is made up of 13 amino acids. V was pared by 5 bases and J by 13 bases, with 12 bases of the junction left unmatched. CDR3 sequence reads: CASSQGGTPLKYF. The DNA of the CDR3 is TGTGCCAGCAGTCAGGGAGGGACCCCCCTAAAGTATTTT.

DNA of the CDR3: TGTGCCAGTAGTATGTCCCCATCCAGAAACTATGGCTACACCTTC. Amino acids: CASSMSPSRNYGYTF. The V gene is TRBV19, the J gene TRBJ1-2; D remains ambiguous. Germline V gene data show CDR1 as LNHDA and CDR2 as SQIVND (reference sequence). V was trimmed by 3 bases and J by 2 bases, leaving 13 bases between them. The CDR3 loop spans 15 amino acids.

The V gene is TRBV11-2, the J gene TRBJ1-4; no definite D call. Germline CDR1 and CDR2: SGHAT and FQNNGV. The ends were cut back, 5 bases at V and 0 bases at J, with 16 bases in the middle. This CDR3 contains 17 residues. This chain's CDR3 is CASSHQRGLTTNEKLFF. As DNA, the CDR3 is TGTGCCAGCAGCCATCAACGAGGACTAACAACTAATGAAAAACTGTTTTTT.

Concerning this clone: A much larger clonotype is one base distant, so this may be a read error. The CDR3 loop reads CASSWTGNTEAFF. Here the CDR3 DNA reads TGTGCCAGCAGCTGGACAGGCAACACTGAAGCTTTCTTT. The gene calls are TRBV11-3 and TRBJ1-1, with TRBD1 matching over 7 bases. The junction had 1 base not matched to a gene; V was cut back by 4 bases and J by 2 bases. The CDR3 is 13 residues long. Germline V gene sequence: CDR1 SGHNT, CDR2 YENEEA.